This T cell receptor (beta chain) was found in a study of T cell changes during pregnancy in multiple sclerosis. TCRdb's table, derived via immunoSEQ multiplex PCR, lists solely in-frame clones and lacks some. The sample has under 85,000 clones; about 90% are singletons. The length of the CDR3 is 15 residues. V was shortened by 5 bases and J by 2 bases, with 14 bases between the two germline ends. The V gene's germline CDR1 is SGHVS and CDR2 FNYEAQ. The sample in question was peripheral blood, obtained after pregnancy. This chain connects TRBV7-6 to TRBJ2-3, with a possible D match to TRBD2 (6 bases). The TCR sequence derives from a female donor in good health, enrolled as a control in a pregnancy study. CDR3 bases: TGTGCCAGCAGCCCGGCGGGGTCCCTCACAGATACGCAGTATTTT. Protein product: CASSPAGSLTDTQYF.